One sample yielded the 4 T cell receptor beta chains listed below, sequenced in a study of shared clonotypes between healthy human individuals. The method was immunoSEQ multiplex PCR; TCRdb's version includes in-frame clones alone and lacks a portion of them. The sample lists 2.5 million or so clones, approximately 94% seen once, with more than 0.12% in the top ten. Sequencing was performed on naive CD4+ T cells sorted from blood. Subset specified: CD45RA+ positively selected. These TCRs come from a man aged 18 to 30 in good health.

Comment on this clone: The sample holds other DNA sequences that translate to the same CDR3. The chain has TRBV5-1 and TRBJ2-2; 7 nucleotides match TRBD1. The CDR3 covers 15 residues. V dropped 4 bases and J dropped 5; count of bases not matched to a gene: 8. Germline V lookup: CDR1 SGHRS, CDR2 YFSETQ. CDR3 coding DNA: TGCGCCAGCAGCCCAGGGGGTCCAGTAACCGGGGAGCTGTTTTTT. Protein: CASSPGGPVTGELFF.

The sample holds a few counts of this clone. The chain links TRBV25-1 to TRBJ1-1; D gene ambiguous. Looked up from germline, CDR1 is MGHDK and CDR2 is SYGVNS. The V end lost 4 bases, the J end lost 1 base, and 7 bases lay between the germline ends. This CDR3 contains 13 residues. The CDR3 here is CASSGLGNTEAFF. The CDR3 DNA is TGTGCCAGCAGTGGTTTGGGGAACACTGAAGCTTTCTTT. Drawing the rest from reference TRBV25-1 and TRBJ1-1, the complete variable domain is EADIYQTPRYLVIGTGKKITLECSQTMGHDKMYWYQQDPGMELHLIHYSYGVNSTEKGDLSSESTVSRIRTEHFPLTLESARPSHTSQYLCASSGLGNTEAFFGQGTRLTVV.

The rearrangement uses TRBV5-1 and TRBJ2-5; D is uncertain. The CDR3 has 18 residues. V lost 4 bases and J 1 base, leaving 23 bases between the germline ends. Germline V lookup: CDR1 SGHRS, CDR2 YFSETQ. CDR3 DNA sequence: TGCGCCAGCAGCGTAGGGTGGACGCGACTCTCCTCCCAAGAGACCCAGTACTTC. Its translation is CASSVGWTRLSSQETQYF.

The gene calls are TRBV10-1 and TRBJ1-1, with D perhaps matching TRBD1 (6 bases). This CDR3 is built from 14 residues. CDR1 WNHNN and CDR2 SYGVQD come from the germline V gene (reference sequence). V was trimmed by 7 bases and J by 3 bases, leaving 15 bases between them. The CDR3 loop reads CASNTGTKDTEAFF. For the CDR3, the DNA is TGCGCCAGCAATACCGGGACAAAAGACACTGAAGCTTTCTTT.